This TCR beta chain derives from a study of cytotoxic CD8 clonotypes in ibrutinib-treated CLL. Notes on the study in general: Clonality was higher at baseline than in age-matched healthy donors and tracked circulating CD8+ T-cell counts.

Germline values: CDR1 MNHEY, CDR2 SVGAGI. CDR3 length: 14 amino acids. V lost 4 bases and J 7 bases, leaving 13 bases between the germline ends. The TCR beta libraries used approximately 2 micrograms of genomic DNA that came from cryopreserved PBMCs. This clone was observed many times. Its antigen remains unknown. Assay used: immunoSEQ multiplex PCR; TCRdb lists only in-frame clones, some missing. Of 200,000 to 250,000 clones in the sample, just over 70% are singletons; the top ten hold approximately 6.3%. The chain employs TRBV6-5 and TRBJ2-2; a weak D match, TRBD2 (5 bases). The origin of this receptor is a human donor with chronic lymphocytic leukemia. Here the sequenced sample was PBMCs, taken after 12 months of ibrutinib treatment. The CDR3: CASSSYTSLGELFF. The CDR3 DNA is TGTGCCAGCAGTTCCTATACTAGTCTCGGGGAGCTGTTTTTT.